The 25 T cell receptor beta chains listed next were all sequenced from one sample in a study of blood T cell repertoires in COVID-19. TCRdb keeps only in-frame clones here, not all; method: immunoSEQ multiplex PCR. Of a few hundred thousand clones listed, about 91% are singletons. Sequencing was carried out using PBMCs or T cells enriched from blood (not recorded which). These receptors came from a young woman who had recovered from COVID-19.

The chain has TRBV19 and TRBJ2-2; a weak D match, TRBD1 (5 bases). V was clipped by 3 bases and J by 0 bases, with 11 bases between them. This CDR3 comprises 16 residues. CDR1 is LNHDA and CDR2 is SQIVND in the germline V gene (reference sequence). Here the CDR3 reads CASSISQAANTGELFF. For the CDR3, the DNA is TGTGCCAGTAGTATCTCACAGGCAGCGAACACCGGGGAGCTGTTTTTT.

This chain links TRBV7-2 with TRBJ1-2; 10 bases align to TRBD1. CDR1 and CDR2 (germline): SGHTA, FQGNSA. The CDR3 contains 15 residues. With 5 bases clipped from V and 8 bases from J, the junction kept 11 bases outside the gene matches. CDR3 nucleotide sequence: TGTGCCAGCAGCCCCAGGGGACAGGGGATGGGGGGCTACACCTTC. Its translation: CASSPRGQGMGGYTF.

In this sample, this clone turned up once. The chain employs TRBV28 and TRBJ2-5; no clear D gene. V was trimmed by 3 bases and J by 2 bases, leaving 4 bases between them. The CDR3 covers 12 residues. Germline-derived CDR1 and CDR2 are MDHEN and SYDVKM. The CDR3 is CASSFRQETQYF. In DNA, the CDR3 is TGTGCCAGCAGTTTCCGTCAAGAGACCCAGTACTTC.

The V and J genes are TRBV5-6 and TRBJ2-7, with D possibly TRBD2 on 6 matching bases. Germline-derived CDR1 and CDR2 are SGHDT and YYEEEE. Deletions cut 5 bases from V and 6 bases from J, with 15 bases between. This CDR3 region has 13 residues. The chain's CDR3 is CASSPDSGVEQYF. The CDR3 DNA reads TGTGCCAGCAGTCCCGATTCGGGGGTCGAGCAGTACTTC.

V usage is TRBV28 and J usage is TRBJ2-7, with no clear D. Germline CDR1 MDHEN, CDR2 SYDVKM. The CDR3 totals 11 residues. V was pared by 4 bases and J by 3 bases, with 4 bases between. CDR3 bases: TGTGCCAGCAGTTCCCTCTACGAGCAGTACTTC. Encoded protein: CASSSLYEQYF.

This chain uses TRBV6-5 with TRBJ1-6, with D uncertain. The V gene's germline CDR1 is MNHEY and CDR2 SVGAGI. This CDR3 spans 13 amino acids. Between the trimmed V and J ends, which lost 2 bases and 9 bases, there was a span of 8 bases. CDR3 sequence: CASSYSSSSPLHF. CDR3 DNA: TGTGCCAGCAGTTACAGCTCCTCTTCACCCCTCCACTTT.

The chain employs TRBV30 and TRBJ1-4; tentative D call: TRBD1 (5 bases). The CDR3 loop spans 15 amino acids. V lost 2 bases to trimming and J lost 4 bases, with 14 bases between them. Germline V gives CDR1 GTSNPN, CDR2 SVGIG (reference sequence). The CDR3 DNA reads TGTGCCTGGAGTCCAAGGGGTCAGATTAATGAAAAACTGTTTTTT. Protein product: CAWSPRGQINEKLFF.

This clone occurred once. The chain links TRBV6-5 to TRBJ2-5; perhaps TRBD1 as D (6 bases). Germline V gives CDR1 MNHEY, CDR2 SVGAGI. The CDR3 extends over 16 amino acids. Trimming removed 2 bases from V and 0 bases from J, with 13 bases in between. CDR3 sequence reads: CASSYLTGTNQETQYF. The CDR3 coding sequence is TGTGCCAGCAGTTACCTAACAGGGACGAACCAAGAGACCCAGTACTTC.

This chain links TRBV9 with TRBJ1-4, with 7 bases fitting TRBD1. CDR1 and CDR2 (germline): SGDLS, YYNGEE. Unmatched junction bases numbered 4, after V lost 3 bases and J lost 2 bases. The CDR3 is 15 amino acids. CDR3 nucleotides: TGTGCCAGCAGCGGACAGGGAGCGACTAATGAAAAACTGTTTTTT. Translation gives CASSGQGATNEKLFF.

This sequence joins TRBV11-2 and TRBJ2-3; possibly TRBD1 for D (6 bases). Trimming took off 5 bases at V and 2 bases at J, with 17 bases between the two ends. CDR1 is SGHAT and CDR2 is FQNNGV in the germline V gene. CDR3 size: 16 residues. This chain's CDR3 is CASSTLDWGLTDTQYF. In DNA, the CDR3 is TGTGCCAGCAGCACCCTTGATTGGGGGCTCACAGATACGCAGTATTTT. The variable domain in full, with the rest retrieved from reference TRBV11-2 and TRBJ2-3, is EAGVAQSPRYKIIEKRQSVAFWCNPISGHATLYWYQQILGQGPKLLIQFQNNGVVDDSQLPKDRFSAERLKGVDSTLKIQPAKLEDSAVYLCASSTLDWGLTDTQYFGPGTRLTVL.

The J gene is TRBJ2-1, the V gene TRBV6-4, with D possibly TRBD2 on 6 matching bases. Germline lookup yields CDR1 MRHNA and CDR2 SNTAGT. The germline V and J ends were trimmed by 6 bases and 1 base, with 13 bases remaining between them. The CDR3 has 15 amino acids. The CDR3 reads CASRRDPQSYNEQFF. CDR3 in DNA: TGTGCCAGCAGGCGGGACCCCCAGTCCTACAATGAGCAGTTCTTC.

CDR3 amino acids: CASSLNFAGATNEKLFF. The CDR3 DNA is TGCGCCAGCAGCCTTAATTTCGCGGGGGCAACTAATGAAAAACTGTTTTTT. The chain employs TRBV5-1 and TRBJ1-4; possibly TRBD1 for D (5 bases). The CDR3 runs 17 residues. With 4 bases removed from V and 0 bases from J, the gap between germline ends came to 16 bases. CDR1 and CDR2 from the germline V gene are SGHRS and YFSETQ.

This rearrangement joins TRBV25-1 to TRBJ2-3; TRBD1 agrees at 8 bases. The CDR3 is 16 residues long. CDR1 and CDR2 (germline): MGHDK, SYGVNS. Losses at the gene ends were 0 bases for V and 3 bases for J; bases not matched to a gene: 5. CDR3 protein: CASSEYRQGWTDTQYF. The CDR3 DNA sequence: TGTGCCAGCAGTGAATATCGACAGGGGTGGACAGATACGCAGTATTTT.

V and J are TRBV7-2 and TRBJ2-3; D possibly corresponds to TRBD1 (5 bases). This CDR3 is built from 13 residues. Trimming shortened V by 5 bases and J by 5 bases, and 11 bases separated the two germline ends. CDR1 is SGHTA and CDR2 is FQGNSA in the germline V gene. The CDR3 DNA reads TGTGCCAGCAGCCAGAGAAGGGGAGATACGCAGTATTTT. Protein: CASSQRRGDTQYF.

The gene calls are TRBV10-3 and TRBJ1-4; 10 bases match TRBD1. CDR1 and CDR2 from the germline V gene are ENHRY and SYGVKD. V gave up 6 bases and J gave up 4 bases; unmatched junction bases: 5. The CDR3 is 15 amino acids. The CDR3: CAISGGTGVNEKLFF. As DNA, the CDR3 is TGTGCCATCAGCGGGGGGACAGGGGTTAATGAAAAACTGTTTTTT.

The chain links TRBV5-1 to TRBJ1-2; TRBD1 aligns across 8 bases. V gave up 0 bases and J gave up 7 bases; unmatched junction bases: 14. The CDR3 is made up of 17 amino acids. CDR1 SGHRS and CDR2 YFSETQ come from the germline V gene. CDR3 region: CASSLESGGALDGGYTF. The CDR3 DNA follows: TGCGCCAGCAGCTTGGAGTCAGGGGGCGCACTCGACGGTGGCTACACCTTC.

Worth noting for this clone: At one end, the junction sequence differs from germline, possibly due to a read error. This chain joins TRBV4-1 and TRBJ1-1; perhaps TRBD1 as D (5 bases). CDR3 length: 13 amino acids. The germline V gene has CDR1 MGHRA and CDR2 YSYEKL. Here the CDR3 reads CASSQEGLPEPHF. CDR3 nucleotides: TGCGCCAGCAGCCAAGAGGGACTTCCAGAACCTCACTTT.

The CDR3 spells CASSLYSGRGNEQFF. CDR3 DNA sequence: TGTGCCAGCAGCTTGTACAGCGGGAGGGGAAATGAGCAGTTCTTC. The rearrangement joins TRBV5-4 to TRBJ2-1; 10 bases fit TRBD2. The J segment lost 7 bases and the V segment lost 1 base, leaving 5 bases of the junction unmatched. The CDR3 length is 15 residues. Germline assignment: CDR1 SGHNT and CDR2 YYREEE (reference sequence).

This CDR3 is CASTSPLAGGYETQYF. In DNA form, the CDR3 reads TGTGCCAGCACCTCCCCACTGGCGGGGGGATATGAGACCCAGTACTTC. J is TRBJ2-5 and V is TRBV28; 8 bases align to TRBD2. The CDR3 is made up of 16 amino acids. V was clipped by 7 bases and J by 5 bases; unmatched bases: 15. Germline loops: CDR1 MDHEN, CDR2 SYDVKM.

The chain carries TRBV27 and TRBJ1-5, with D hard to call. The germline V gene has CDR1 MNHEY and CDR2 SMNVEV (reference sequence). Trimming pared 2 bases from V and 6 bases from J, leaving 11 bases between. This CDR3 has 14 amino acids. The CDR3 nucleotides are TGTGCCAGCAGTTTAGCTCTTGCGGGTCAGCCCCAGCATTTT. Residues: CASSLALAGQPQHF.

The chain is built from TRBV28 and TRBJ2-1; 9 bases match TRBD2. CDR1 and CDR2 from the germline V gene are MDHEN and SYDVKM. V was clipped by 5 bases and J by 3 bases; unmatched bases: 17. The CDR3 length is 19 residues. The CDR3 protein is CASSGASQPIAGVYNEQFF. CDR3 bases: TGTGCCAGCAGTGGCGCCTCGCAACCTATAGCGGGGGTCTACAATGAGCAGTTCTTC.

CDR3 nucleotide sequence: TGTGCCAGCAGCCAAGATCGGGAAACTGAAGCTTTCTTT. Translating gives CASSQDRETEAFF. The chain employs TRBV16 and TRBJ1-1; D remains unclear. The V gene lost 2 bases and the J gene lost 5 bases, with 9 bases spanning the gap. The CDR3 covers 13 residues. Germline-derived CDR1 and CDR2 are KGHSY and FQNENV.

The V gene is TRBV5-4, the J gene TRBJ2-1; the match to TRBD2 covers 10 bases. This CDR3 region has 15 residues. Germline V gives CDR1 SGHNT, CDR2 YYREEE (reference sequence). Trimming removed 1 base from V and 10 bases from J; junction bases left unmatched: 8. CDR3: CASSLRTSGRGEQFF. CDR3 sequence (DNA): TGTGCCAGCAGCTTGCGGACTAGCGGCCGTGGGGAGCAGTTCTTC.

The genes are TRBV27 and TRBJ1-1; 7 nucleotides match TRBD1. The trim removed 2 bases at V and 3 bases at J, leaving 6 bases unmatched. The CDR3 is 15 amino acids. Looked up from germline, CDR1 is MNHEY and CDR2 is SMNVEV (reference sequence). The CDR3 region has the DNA TGTGCCAGCAGTTTAAGTCGGACAGGCTACACTGAAGCTTTCTTT. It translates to CASSLSRTGYTEAFF.

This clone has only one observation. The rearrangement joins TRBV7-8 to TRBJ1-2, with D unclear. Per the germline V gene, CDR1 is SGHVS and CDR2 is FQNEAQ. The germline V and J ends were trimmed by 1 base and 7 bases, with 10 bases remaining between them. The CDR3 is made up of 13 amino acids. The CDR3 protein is CASSLVGRTGYTF. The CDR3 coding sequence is TGTGCCAGCAGCTTAGTGGGCAGAACTGGCTACACCTTC.